This TCR beta chain was obtained from a study of cytomegalovirus exposure and HLA in healthy donors. There are 14 residues in the CDR3. Per the germline V gene, CDR1 is SGHTA and CDR2 is FQGTGA. The V end was cut by 3 bases, the J end by 6 bases, with 13 bases between. About this clone itself: Its antigen is currently unknown.

The primer mix had 60 Vbeta and 13 Jbeta primers. The method was immunoSEQ multiplex PCR; TCRdb's version includes in-frame clones alone and lacks a portion of them. The sample includes approximately 210,000 clones, roughly 86% of them seen just once. Study-level results: What a later analysis reportedly showed was that an Asian-associated ancestry cluster had fewer N-insertions than the approximately 700-donor mean.

The TCR originated in a woman aged 18-29 years in good health and CMV-seronegative. The sample comprised PBMCs. V gene TRBV7-3 combines with J gene TRBJ2-3; TRBD2 is a possible D gene (5 bases). The DNA of the CDR3 is TGTGCCAGCAGCTTGGACTCGGCCAGGGATACGCAGTATTTT. Amino acids: CASSLDSARDTQYF.